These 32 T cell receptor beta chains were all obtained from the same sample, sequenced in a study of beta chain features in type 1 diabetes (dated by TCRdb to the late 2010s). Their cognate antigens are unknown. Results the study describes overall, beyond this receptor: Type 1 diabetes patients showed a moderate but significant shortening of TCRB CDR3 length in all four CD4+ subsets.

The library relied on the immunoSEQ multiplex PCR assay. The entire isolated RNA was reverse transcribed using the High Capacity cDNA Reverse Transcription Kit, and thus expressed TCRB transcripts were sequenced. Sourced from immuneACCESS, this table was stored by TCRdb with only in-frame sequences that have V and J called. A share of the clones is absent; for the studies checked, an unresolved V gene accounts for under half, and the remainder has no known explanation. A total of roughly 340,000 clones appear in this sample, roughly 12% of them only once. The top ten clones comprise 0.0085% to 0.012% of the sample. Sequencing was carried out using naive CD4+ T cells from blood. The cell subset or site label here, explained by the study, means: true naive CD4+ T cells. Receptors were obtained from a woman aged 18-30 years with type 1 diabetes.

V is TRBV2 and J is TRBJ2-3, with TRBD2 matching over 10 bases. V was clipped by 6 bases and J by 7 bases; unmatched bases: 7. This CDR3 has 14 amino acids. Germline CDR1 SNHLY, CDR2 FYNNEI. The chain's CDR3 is CASSETSGSNTQYF. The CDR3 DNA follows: TGTGCCAGCAGCGAGACTAGCGGGTCGAATACGCAGTATTTT.

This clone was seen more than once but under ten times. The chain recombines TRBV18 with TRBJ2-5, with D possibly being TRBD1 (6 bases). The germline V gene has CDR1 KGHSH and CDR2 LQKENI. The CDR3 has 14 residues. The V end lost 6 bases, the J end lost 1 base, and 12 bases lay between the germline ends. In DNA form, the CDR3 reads TGTGCCAGCTCGGCAACAGGGCCCCAAGAGACCCAGTACTTC. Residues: CASSATGPQETQYF.

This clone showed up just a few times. The CDR3 reads CASSVGGGLTEAFF. The CDR3 DNA follows: TGTGCCAGCAGCGTAGGTGGGGGGTTGACTGAAGCTTTCTTT. The chain joins TRBV9 to TRBJ1-1; a possible D gene is TRBD1 (5 bases). V lost 0 bases, J lost 5 bases, and 11 bases lay in between. This CDR3 has 14 residues. Germline-derived CDR1 and CDR2 are SGDLS and YYNGEE.

DNA for the CDR3: TGTGCCAGCAGTTACGAGTCGCAATGGAACACTGAAGCTTTCTTT. Encoded protein: CASSYESQWNTEAFF. The V gene is TRBV6-6, the J gene TRBJ1-1; the D is unclear. V lost 2 bases, J lost 1 base, and 11 bases lay in between. In germline, CDR1 is MNHNY, CDR2 SVGAGI (reference sequence). The length of the CDR3 is 15 residues.

CDR3 coding DNA: TGTGCCAGCAGTGTCACAGGGCGCACAGATACGCAGTATTTT. It encodes CASSVTGRTDTQYF. The chain has TRBV2 and TRBJ2-3, with D possibly matching TRBD1 (6 bases). Trimming took 4 bases from V and 1 from J, leaving 9 bases between them. Germline CDR1 is SNHLY and CDR2 is FYNNEI. This CDR3 contains 14 residues.

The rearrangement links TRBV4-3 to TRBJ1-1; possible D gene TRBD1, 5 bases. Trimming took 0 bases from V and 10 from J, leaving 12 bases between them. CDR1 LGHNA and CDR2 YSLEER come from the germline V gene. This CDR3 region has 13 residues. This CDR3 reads CASSQDLGRRAFF. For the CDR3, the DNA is TGCGCCAGCAGCCAAGATTTGGGGCGCCGAGCTTTCTTT.

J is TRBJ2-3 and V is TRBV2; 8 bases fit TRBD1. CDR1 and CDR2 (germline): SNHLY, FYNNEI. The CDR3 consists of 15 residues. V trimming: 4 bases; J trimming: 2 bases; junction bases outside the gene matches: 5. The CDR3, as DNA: TGTGCCAGCAGTGTGGGGGACAGGCTCACAGATACGCAGTATTTT. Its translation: CASSVGDRLTDTQYF.

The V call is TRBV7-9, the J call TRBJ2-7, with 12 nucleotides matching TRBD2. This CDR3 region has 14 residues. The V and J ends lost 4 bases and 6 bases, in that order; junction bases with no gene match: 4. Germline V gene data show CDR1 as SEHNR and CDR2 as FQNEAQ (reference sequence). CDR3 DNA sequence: TGTGCCAGCAGCTCCGGACTAGCGGGAACCGAGCAGTACTTC. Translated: CASSSGLAGTEQYF.

CDR3 DNA sequence: TGTGCCAGCATCGCCGGTCCTAGGAACGACGAGCAGTACTTC. It specifies CASIAGPRNDEQYF. The gene calls are TRBV5-5 and TRBJ2-7; D is undetermined. The CDR3 consists of 14 residues. The ends were cut back, 6 bases at V and 5 bases at J, with 18 bases in the middle. Germline loops: CDR1 SGHKS, CDR2 YYEKEE (reference sequence).

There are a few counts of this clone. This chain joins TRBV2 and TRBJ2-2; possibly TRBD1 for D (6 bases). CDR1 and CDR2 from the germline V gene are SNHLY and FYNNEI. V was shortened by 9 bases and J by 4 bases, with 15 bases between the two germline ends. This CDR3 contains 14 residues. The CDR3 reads CASTGLAGTGELFF. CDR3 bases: TGTGCCAGTACAGGGCTTGCGGGCACCGGGGAGCTGTTTTTT.

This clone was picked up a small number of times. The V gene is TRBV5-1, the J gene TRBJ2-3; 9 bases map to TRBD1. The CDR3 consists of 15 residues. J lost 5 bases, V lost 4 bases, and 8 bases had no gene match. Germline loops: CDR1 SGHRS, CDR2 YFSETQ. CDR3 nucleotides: TGCGCCAGCAGCACACCGGGACAGGGTAGAGATACGCAGTATTTT. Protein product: CASSTPGQGRDTQYF.

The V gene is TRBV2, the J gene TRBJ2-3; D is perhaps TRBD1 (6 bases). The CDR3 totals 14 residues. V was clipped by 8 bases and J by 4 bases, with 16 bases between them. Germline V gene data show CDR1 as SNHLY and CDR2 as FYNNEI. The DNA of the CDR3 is TGTGCCAGCGGGGGCCTAGCAGGTCCAGATACGCAGTATTTT. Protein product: CASGGLAGPDTQYF.

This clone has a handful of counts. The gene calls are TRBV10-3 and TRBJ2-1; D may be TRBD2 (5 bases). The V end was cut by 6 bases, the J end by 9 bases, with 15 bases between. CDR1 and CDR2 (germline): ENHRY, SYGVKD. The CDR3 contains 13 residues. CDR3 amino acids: CAIRSHLGSEQFF. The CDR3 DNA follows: TGTGCCATCAGGAGCCACTTGGGGAGTGAGCAGTTCTTC.

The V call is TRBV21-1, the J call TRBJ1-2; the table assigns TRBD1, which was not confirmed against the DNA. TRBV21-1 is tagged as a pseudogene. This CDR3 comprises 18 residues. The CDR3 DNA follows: TGTGCCAGCAGCACCCACGTAGGACACCCCTACTCTAACTATGGCTACACCTTC. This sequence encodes CASSTHVGHPYSNYGYTF.

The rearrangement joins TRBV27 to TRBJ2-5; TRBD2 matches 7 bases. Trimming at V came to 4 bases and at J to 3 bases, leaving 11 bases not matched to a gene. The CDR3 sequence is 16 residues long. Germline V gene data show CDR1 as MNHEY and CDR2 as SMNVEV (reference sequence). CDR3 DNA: TGTGCCAGCAGTTCTAGACTAGCTCTCGGCGAAGAGACCCAGTACTTC. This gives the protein CASSSRLALGEETQYF.

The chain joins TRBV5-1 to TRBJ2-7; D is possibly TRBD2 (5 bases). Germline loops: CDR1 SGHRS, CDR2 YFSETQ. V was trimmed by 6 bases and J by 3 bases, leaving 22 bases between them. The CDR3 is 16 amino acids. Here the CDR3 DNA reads TGCGCCAGCACCCCGGGGAGCGGCTCCGGGATCTACGAGCAGTACTTC. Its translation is CASTPGSGSGIYEQYF.

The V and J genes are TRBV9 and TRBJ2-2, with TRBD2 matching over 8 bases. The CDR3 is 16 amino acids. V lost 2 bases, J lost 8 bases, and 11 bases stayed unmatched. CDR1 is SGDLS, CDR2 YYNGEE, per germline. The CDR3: CASSVTGTSIGGELFF. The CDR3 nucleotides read TGTGCCAGCAGCGTGACCGGGACTAGTATTGGGGGGGAGCTGTTTTTT. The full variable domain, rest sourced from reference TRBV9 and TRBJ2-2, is DSGVTQTPKHLITATGQRVTLRCSPRSGDLSVYWYQQSLDQGLQFLIQYYNGEERAKGNILERFSAQQFPDLHSELNLSSLELGDSALYFCASSVTGTSIGGELFFGEGSRLTVL.

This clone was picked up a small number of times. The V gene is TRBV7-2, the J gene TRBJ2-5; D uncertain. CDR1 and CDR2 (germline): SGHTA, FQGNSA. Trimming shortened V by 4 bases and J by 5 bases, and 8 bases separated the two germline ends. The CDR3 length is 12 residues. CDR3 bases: TGTGCCAGCAGCTCTACTCTTGAGACCCAGTACTTC. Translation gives CASSSTLETQYF. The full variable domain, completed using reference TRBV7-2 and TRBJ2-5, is GAGVSQSPSNKVTEKGKDVELRCDPISGHTALYWYRQSLGQGLEFLIYFQGNSAPDKSGLPSDRFSAERTGGSVSTLTIQRTQQEDSAVYLCASSSTLETQYFGPGTRLLVL.

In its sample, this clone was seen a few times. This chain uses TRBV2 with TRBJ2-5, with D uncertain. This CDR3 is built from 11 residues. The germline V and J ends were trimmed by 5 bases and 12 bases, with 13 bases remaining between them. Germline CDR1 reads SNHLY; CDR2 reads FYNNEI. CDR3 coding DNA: TGTGCCAGCAGTCTAGACCGGTGGGAGTACTTC. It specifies CASSLDRWEYF.

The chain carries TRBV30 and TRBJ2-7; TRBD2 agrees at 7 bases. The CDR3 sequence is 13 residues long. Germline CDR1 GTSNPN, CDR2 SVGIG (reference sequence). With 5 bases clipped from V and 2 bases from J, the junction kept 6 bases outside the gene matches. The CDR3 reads CAWSGTKPYEQYF. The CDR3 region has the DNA TGTGCCTGGTCCGGGACTAAGCCCTACGAGCAGTACTTC.

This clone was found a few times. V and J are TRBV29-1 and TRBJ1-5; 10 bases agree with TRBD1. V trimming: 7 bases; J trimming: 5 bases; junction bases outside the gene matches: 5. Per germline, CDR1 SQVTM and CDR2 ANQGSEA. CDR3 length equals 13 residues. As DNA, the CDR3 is TGCAGCGATGACAGGGGGCCCGATCAGCCCCAGCATTTT. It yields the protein CSDDRGPDQPQHF.

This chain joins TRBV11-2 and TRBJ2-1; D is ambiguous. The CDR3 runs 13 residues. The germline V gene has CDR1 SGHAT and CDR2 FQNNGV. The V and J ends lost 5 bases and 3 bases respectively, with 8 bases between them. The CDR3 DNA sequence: TGTGCCAGCAGCCTAAATATCTACAATGAGCAGTTCTTC. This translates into CASSLNIYNEQFF.

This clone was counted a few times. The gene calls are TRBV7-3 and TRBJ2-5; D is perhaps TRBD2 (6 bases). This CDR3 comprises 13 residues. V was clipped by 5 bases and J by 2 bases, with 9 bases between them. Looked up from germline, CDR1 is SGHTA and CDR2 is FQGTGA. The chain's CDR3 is CASSPSGQETQYF. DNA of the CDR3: TGTGCCAGCAGCCCGAGCGGGCAAGAGACCCAGTACTTC.

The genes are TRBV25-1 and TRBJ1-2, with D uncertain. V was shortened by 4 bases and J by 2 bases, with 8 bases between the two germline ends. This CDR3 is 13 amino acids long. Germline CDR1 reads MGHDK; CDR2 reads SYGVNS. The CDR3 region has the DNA TGTGCCAGCAGTGTGGGAGGGAACTATGGCTACACCTTC. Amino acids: CASSVGGNYGYTF.

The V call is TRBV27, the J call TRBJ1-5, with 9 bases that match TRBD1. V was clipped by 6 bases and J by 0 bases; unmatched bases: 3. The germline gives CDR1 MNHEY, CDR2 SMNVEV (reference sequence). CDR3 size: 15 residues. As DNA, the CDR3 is TGTGCCAGCAGATGGGACAGGGATAGCAATCAGCCCCAGCATTTT. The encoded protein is CASRWDRDSNQPQHF.

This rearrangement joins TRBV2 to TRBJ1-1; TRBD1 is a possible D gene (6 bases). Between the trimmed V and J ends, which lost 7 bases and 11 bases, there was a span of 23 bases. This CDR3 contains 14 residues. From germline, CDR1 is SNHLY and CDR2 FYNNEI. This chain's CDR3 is CASTWLLRGRMAFF. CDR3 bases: TGTGCCAGCACCTGGCTCCTCAGGGGTAGGATGGCTTTCTTT.

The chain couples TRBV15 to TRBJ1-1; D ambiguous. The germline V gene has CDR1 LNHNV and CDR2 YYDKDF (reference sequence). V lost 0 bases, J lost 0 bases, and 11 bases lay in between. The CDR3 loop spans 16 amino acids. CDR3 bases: TGTGCCACCAGCAGAGATACTGAGGCTCTGAACACTGAAGCTTTCTTT. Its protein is CATSRDTEALNTEAFF. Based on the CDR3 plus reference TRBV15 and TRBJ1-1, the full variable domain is DAMVIQNPRYQVTQFGKPVTLSCSQTLNHNVMYWYQQKSSQAPKLLFHYYDKDFNNEADTPDNFQSRRPNTSFCFLDIRSPGLGDTAMYLCATSRDTEALNTEAFFGQGTRLTVV.

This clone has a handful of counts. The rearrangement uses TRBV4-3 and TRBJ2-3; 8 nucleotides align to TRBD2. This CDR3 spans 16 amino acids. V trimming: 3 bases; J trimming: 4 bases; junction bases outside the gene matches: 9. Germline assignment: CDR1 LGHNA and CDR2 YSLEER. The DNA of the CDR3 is TGCGCCAGCAGCCATGCCGAGCGGGGGCCAGCAGATACGCAGTATTTT. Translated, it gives CASSHAERGPADTQYF.

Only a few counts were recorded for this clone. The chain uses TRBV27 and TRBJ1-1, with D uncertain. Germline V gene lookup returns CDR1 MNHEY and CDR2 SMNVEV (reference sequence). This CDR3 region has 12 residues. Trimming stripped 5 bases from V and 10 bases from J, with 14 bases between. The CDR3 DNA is TGTGCCAGCAGTCCCGATCCGGGATTAGCTTTCTTT. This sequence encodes CASSPDPGLAFF.

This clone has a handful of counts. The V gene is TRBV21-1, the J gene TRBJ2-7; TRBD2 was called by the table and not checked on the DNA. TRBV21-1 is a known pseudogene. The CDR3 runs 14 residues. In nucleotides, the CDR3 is TGTGCCAGCAGGAGGGCTAGACCCTCCTACGAGCAGTACTTC. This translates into CASRRARPSYEQYF.

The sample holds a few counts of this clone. Here the CDR3 DNA reads TGTGCCAGCAGTTACGGGACAGGGCGGTCGAATGAGCAGTTCTTC. It translates to CASSYGTGRSNEQFF. This chain uses TRBV6-8 with TRBJ2-1; TRBD1 agrees at 9 bases. The CDR3 contains 15 residues. CDR1 and CDR2 (germline): MNHGY, SAAAGT. The J segment lost 7 bases and the V segment lost 2 bases, leaving 6 bases of the junction unmatched.

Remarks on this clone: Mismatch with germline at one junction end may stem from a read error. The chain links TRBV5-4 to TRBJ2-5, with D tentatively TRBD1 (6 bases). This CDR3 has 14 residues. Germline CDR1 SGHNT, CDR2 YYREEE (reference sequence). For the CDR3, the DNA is TGTGCCAGCAGCTCCTTGACGACAGGAGAGACCCAGCACTTC. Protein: CASSSLTTGETQHF.